This T cell receptor beta chain was captured by sequencing in a study of monozygotic twins with inflammatory bowel disease. The study's findings and limits: No difference was seen in repertoire similarity between concordant and discordant twins, possibly from limited power.

Comments on this clonotype: Antigen specificity is unknown.

The CDR3 extends over 17 amino acids. Germline lookup yields CDR1 SGDLS and CDR2 YYNGEE. With the 5' RACE reads reprocessed, TCRdb shows one record per CDR3 protein and no DNA. The table lists 150,000 to 200,000 distinct CDR3 sequences, with about 8% in the top ten. T cells were not sorted, and total RNA was isolated straight from whole blood. The chain joins TRBV9 to TRBJ2-1; the TRBD2 assignment by TCRdb is unverifiable without DNA. The sequence was obtained from a human donor with ulcerative colitis or Crohn's disease, or a healthy co-twin of an affected twin (not recorded which). Sequencing was performed on blood. CDR3 sequence reads: CASSVDSSGRVYNEQFF.